This T cell receptor (beta chain) was profiled in a study of T-cell memory formation after mild COVID-19. Overall study results and limits: The study found balanced CD4/CD8 in clones contracting day 15 to 85 and a CD4+ lean in later expanders.

This clonotype was counted ten times or more. Its target is not known. A 5'RACE reaction primed in the constant segment made cDNA libraries of TCR alpha and TCR beta, and these carried sample barcodes and UMIs. TCRdb re-called the 5' RACE reads with MiXCR, one entry per CDR3 protein. In the table there are over 120,000 distinct CDR3 sequences, 6% of which are singletons. The CDR3 totals 15 residues. Germline CDR1 is SQVTM and CDR2 is ANQGSEA. Trimming cost V 3 bases and J 4 bases; bases outside gene matches: 9. This chain links TRBV29-1 with TRBJ2-4; 7 bases match TRBD2. Sequencing used PBMCs or a T cell subset sorted from them (not recorded which). The receptor's source is an adult woman who had mild COVID-19 (a few samples of this study predate the infection). Cell type and time point are not known. For the CDR3, the DNA is TGCAGCGTTGAGGGGGGGACCCTACATAAAAACATTCAGTACTTC. Translating it yields CSVEGGTLHKNIQYF.